This entry features one TCR beta chain sequence. The data were taken from a study of PD-L1 blockade in urothelial cancer. Time point defined: peripheral blood 6 weeks after treatment start. Clones were sequenced by immunoSEQ multiplex PCR, and TCRdb holds only the in-frame ones, with some missing. This sample has 80,000 to 95,000 clones, with roughly 85% found just once. Specimen: PBMCs, collected around atezolizumab (anti-PD-L1) treatment. The source of this sequence is a man between 70 and 80 years old with urothelial cancer.

CDR3 protein: CASSRTRGAVETQYF. CDR3 nucleotide sequence: TGTGCCAGCAGCCGCACTCGGGGGGCGGTGGAGACCCAGTACTTC. The chain is built from TRBV7-2 and TRBJ2-5, with D tentatively TRBD2 (7 bases). With 5 bases removed from V and 5 bases from J, the gap between germline ends came to 18 bases. CDR1 is SGHTA and CDR2 is FQGNSA in the germline V gene. CDR3 length: 15 residues.